Below are 11 T cell receptor beta chains sequenced from a single sample in a study of T cells in Graves' hyperthyroidism and ophthalmopathy. TCR beta CDR3 regions were amplified from RNA transcripts. HTBI primers were employed in a first-round RT-PCR of the TCR CDR3. TCRdb used MiXCR to reprocess the multiplex PCR reads, holding one entry per CDR3 protein. This repertoire shows under 550,000 distinct CDR3 sequences, approximately 14% found once; its top ten account for approximately 5.8%. The sequenced sample was blood. The source is a woman between 18 and 30 years old with Graves' hyperthyroidism.

This chain joins TRBV7-2 and TRBJ1-1; D may be TRBD1 (5 bases). Trimming removed 4 bases from V and 4 bases from J, with 13 bases in between. Looked up from germline, CDR1 is SGHTA and CDR2 is FQGNSA. CDR3 length equals 14 residues. CDR3: CASSSDSGTTEAFF. The CDR3 DNA follows: TGTGCCAGCAGCTCCGACAGCGGAACCACTGAAGCTTTCTTT.

This clonotype occurred once. The chain is built from TRBV24-1 and TRBJ2-7; TRBD1 matches at 7 bases. Germline trimming cut 3 bases from V and 8 bases from J; bases unmatched to any gene: 3. CDR3 size: 12 residues. Looked up from germline, CDR1 is KGHDR and CDR2 is SFDVKD. CDR3 bases: TGTGCCACCAGTGATACACAGGGGCAGCAGTACTTC. This gives the protein CATSDTQGQQYF.

This clonotype has at least ten counts. The rearrangement links TRBV5-1 to TRBJ2-3, with 8 bases fitting TRBD1. The germline CDR1 and CDR2 sequences are SGHRS and YFSETQ. The CDR3 sequence is 15 residues long. Unmatched junction bases numbered 8, after V lost 4 bases and J lost 4 bases. CDR3 in amino acids: CASSGGGQGSDTQYF. The DNA of the CDR3 is TGCGCCAGCAGCGGGGGAGGACAGGGATCAGATACGCAGTATTTT.

This clonotype was seen more than once but under ten times. The chain is built from TRBV30 and TRBJ2-2; D is unclear. The CDR3 spans 16 residues. Germline CDR1 reads GTSNPN; CDR2 reads SVGIG (reference sequence). V was shortened by 2 bases and J by 4 bases, with 17 bases between the two germline ends. The CDR3 nucleotides read TGTGCCTGGAGTTTCCCTCTACAAGTGATCACCGGGGAGCTGTTTTTT. This codes for CAWSFPLQVITGELFF.

This clonotype was recorded at least ten times. The chain recombines TRBV5-1 with TRBJ1-2; 7 bases are a match to TRBD1. This CDR3 comprises 14 residues. Germline V gene sequence: CDR1 SGHRS, CDR2 YFSETQ. V was clipped by 0 bases and J by 6 bases; unmatched bases: 5. CDR3 bases: TGCGCCAGCAGCTTGGGACAGGGTCGGCATGGCTACACCTTC. As protein: CASSLGQGRHGYTF.

The V call is TRBV6-5, the J call TRBJ1-6, with TRBD1 as a possible D gene (6 bases). This CDR3 spans 15 amino acids. Deletions cut 0 bases from V and 7 bases from J, with 10 bases between. Germline V gene sequence: CDR1 MNHEY, CDR2 SVGAGI. The CDR3 region is CASSYSGGANSPLHF. Written as DNA, the CDR3 is TGTGCCAGCAGTTACTCGGGGGGGGCAAATTCACCCCTCCACTTT.

The chain uses TRBV12-3 or TRBV12-4 and TRBJ2-6, with TRBD1 matching 7 bases. The CDR3 totals 16 residues. V dropped 3 bases and J dropped 2; count of bases not matched to a gene: 4. The CDR3 sequence: CASSLLTGAGANVLTF. In DNA, the CDR3 is TGTGCCAGCAGTTTGCTCACAGGGGCTGGGGCCAACGTCCTGACTTTC.

The chain combines TRBV7-2 with TRBJ1-2, with 10 nucleotides matching TRBD1. The trim removed 5 bases at V and 5 bases at J, leaving 5 bases unmatched. The CDR3 consists of 14 residues. Germline assignment: CDR1 SGHTA and CDR2 FQGNSA. The chain's CDR3 is CASSIPGQGYGYTF. The DNA for the CDR3 is TGTGCCAGCAGCATCCCGGGACAGGGGTATGGCTACACCTTC.

This clonotype was counted once. The conserved phenylalanine or tryptophan is not found at the CDR3 terminus, so this likely reflects a read error. V is TRBV6-1 and J is TRBJ2-4; 9 bases are shared with TRBD1. J lost 8 bases, V lost 4 bases, and 12 bases had no gene match. The length of the CDR3 is 16 residues. The germline V gene encodes CDR1 MNHNS and CDR2 SASEGT. The CDR3 DNA follows: TGTGCCAGCAGTGTCCACCTACAGGGGGCAGGGGACATTCAGTACTCC. Translation gives CASSVHLQGAGDIQYS.

With regard to this clonotype: This may stem from a read error, because a much larger clone lies one nucleotide away. This sequence joins TRBV7-9 and TRBJ2-7; D is perhaps TRBD2 (7 bases). CDR1 is SEHNR, CDR2 FQNEAQ, per germline (reference sequence). The CDR3 consists of 13 residues. V was pared by 7 bases and J by 7 bases, with 17 bases between. The CDR3 reads CASTLAEGGEQYF. CDR3 DNA: TGTGCCAGCACGCTAGCGGAGGGGGGTGAGCAGTACTTC.

This clonotype appeared a few times. The J gene is TRBJ1-3, the V gene TRBV9; D unclear. V gave up 0 bases and J gave up 0 bases, with 16 bases separating them. The CDR3 sequence is 18 residues long. Looked up from germline, CDR1 is SGDLS and CDR2 is YYNGEE. CDR3 coding DNA: TGTGCCAGCAGCGTAGAAATTGGGCAGTCTCGCTCTGGAAACACCATATATTTT. Translated: CASSVEIGQSRSGNTIYF.